This T cell receptor (beta chain) comes out of a study of STAT5B mutations in CD4+ large granular lymphocyte leukemia. The wider study: The CDR3 'QG' motif was associated with a particular HLA allele among healthy donors.

Control samples were healthy donors' buffy coats. The CDR3 totals 14 residues. Trimming at V came to 4 bases and at J to 3 bases, leaving 5 bases not matched to a gene. CDR1 and CDR2 from the germline V gene are SGHRS and YFSETQ. The method was immunoSEQ multiplex PCR; TCRdb's version includes in-frame clones alone and lacks a portion of them. The sample records approximately 32,000 clones, about two thirds being singletons. V gene TRBV5-1 combines with J gene TRBJ2-5; 8 bases align to TRBD2. This TCR was sampled from a human donor in good health. The sequencing sample was made of CD4+ T cells from blood buffy coats. The CDR3 spells CASSPSGGEETQYF. The CDR3 DNA sequence: TGCGCCAGCAGCCCCAGCGGGGGCGAAGAGACCCAGTACTTC.